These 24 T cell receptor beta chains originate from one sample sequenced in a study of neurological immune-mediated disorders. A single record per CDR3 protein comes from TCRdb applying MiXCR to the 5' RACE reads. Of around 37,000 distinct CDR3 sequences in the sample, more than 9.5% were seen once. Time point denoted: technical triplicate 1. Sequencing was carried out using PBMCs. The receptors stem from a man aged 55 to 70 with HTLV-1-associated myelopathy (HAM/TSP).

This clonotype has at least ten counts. Here the CDR3 reads CASSLVSKNTEAFF. In nucleotides, the CDR3 is TGCGCCAGCAGCTTGGTGAGCAAGAACACTGAAGCTTTCTTT. The chain carries TRBV5-1 and TRBJ1-1; D is unresolved. The germline V and J ends were trimmed by 0 bases and 1 base, with 7 bases remaining between them. CDR1 and CDR2 from the germline V gene are SGHRS and YFSETQ. This CDR3 contains 14 residues.

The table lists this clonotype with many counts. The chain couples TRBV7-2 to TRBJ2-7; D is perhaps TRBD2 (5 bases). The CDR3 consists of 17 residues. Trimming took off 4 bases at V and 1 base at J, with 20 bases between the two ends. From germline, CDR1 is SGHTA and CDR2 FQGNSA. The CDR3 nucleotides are TGTGCCAGCAGCTACCACTTGGTGGGAGAGGGTTCCTACGAGCAGTACTTC. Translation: CASSYHLVGEGSYEQYF.

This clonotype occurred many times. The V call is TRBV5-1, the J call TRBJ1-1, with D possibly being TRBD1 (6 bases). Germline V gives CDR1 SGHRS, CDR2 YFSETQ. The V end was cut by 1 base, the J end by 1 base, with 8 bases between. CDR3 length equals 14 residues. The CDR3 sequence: CASSLMGQNTEAFF. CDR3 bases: TGCGCCAGCAGCTTGATGGGACAGAACACTGAAGCTTTCTTT.

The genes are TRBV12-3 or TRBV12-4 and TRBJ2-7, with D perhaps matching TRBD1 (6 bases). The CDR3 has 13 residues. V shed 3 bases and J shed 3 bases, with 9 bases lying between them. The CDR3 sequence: CASSFRGGYEQYF. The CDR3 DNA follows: TGTGCCAGCAGTTTTCGAGGGGGCTACGAGCAGTACTTC.

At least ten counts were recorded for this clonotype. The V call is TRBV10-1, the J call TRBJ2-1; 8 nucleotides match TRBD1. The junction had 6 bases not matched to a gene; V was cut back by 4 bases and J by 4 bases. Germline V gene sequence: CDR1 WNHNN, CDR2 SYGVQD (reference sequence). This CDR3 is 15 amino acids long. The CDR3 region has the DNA TGCGCCAGCAGTGGGGGGACAGGATCATACAATGAGCAGTTCTTC. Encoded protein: CASSGGTGSYNEQFF.

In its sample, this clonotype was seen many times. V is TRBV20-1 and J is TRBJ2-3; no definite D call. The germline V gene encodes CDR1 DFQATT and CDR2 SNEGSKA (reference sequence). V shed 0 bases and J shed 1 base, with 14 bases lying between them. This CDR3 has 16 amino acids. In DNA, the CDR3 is TGCAGTGCTAGAGATGTAGTGTGGGAACGCACAGATACGCAGTATTTT. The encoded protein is CSARDVVWERTDTQYF.

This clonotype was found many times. CDR3 nucleotides: TGTGCCAGCGAGACAGGGGGAGGCACAGATACGCAGTATTTT. Translation: CASETGGGTDTQYF. The V and J genes are TRBV28 and TRBJ2-3; 9 nucleotides agree with TRBD1. CDR1 is MDHEN, CDR2 SYDVKM, per germline. V was pared by 8 bases and J by 1 base, with 4 bases of the junction left unmatched. There are 14 residues in the CDR3.

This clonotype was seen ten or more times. CDR3 residues: CASSSGTGGYQETQYF. CDR3 sequence (DNA): TGCGCCAGCAGTTCCGGGACAGGGGGGTATCAAGAGACCCAGTACTTC. The rearrangement links TRBV5-1 to TRBJ2-5, with 11 bases aligning to TRBD1. Germline-derived CDR1 and CDR2 are SGHRS and YFSETQ. V shed 5 bases and J 2 bases; nucleotides not matched to a gene: 8. This CDR3 is built from 16 residues.

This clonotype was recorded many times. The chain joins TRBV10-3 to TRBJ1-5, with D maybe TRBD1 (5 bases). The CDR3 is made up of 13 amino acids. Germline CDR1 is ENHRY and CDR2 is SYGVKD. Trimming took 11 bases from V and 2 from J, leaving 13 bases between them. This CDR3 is CASGGGGNQPQHF. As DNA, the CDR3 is TGTGCCTCCGGGGGGGGTGGCAATCAGCCCCAGCATTTT.

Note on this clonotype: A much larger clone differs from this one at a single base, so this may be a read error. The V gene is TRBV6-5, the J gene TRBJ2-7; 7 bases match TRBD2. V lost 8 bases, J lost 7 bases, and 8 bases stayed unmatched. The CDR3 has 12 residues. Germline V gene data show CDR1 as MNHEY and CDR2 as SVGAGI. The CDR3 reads CASRALGGEQYF. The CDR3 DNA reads TGTGCCAGCCGGGCTTTGGGGGGGGAGCAGTACTTC.

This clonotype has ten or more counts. CDR3 nucleotides: TGCGCCAGCAGGGATGGAGGGACCGGCGAGCAGTACTTC. As protein: CASRDGGTGEQYF. The V call is TRBV5-1, the J call TRBJ2-7; D is possibly TRBD2 (6 bases). Germline V gene lookup returns CDR1 SGHRS and CDR2 YFSETQ. Trimming took 5 bases from V and 6 from J, leaving 15 bases between them. The CDR3 totals 13 residues. Drawing the rest from reference TRBV5-1 and TRBJ2-7, the complete variable domain is KAGVTQTPRYLIKTRGQQVTLSCSPISGHRSVSWYQQTPGQGLQFLFEYFSETQRNKGNFPGRFSGRQFSNSRSEMNVSTLELGDSALYLCASRDGGTGEQYFGPGTRLTVT.

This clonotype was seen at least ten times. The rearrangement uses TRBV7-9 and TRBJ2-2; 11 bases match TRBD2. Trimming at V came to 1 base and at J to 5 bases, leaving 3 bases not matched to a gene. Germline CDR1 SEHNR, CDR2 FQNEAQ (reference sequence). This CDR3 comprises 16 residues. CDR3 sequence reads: CASSLGLAGYTGELFF. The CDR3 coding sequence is TGTGCCAGCAGCTTAGGACTAGCGGGATATACCGGGGAGCTGTTTTTT.

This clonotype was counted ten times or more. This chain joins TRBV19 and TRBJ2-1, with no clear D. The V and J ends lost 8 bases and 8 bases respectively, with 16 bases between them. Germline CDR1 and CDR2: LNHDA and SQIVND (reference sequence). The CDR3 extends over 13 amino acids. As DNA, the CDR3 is TGTGCCAGTGGGGAAAGTCGAGTAGATGAGCAGTTCTTC. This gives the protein CASGESRVDEQFF.

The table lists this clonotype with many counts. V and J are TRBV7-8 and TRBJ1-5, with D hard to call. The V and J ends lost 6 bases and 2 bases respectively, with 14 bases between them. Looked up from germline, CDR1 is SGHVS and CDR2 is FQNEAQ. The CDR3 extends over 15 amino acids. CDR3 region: CASSRGGIRNQPQHF. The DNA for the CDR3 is TGTGCCAGCAGTAGAGGAGGGATCCGCAATCAGCCCCAGCATTTT.

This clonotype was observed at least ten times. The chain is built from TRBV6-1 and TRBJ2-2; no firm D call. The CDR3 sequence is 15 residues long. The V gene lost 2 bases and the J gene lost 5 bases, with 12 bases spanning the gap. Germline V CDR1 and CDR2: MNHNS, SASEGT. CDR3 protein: CASSEFIGNTGELFF. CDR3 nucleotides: TGTGCCAGCAGTGAATTCATAGGGAATACCGGGGAGCTGTTTTTT.

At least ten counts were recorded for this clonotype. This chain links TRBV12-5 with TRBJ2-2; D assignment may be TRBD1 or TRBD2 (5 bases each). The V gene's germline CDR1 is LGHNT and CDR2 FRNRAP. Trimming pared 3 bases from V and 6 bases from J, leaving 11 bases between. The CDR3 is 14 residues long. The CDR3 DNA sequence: TGTGCTAGTGGTTTAGGGACGTCGCCCGGGGAGCTGTTTTTT. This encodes CASGLGTSPGELFF.

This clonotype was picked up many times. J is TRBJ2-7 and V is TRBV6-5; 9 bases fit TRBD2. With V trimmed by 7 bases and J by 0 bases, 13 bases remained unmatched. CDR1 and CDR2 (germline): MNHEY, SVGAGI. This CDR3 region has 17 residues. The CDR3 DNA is TGTGCCAGCAAAAAGTTACCCCCTAGCGGGGCCTCCTACGAGCAGTACTTC. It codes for CASKKLPPSGASYEQYF.

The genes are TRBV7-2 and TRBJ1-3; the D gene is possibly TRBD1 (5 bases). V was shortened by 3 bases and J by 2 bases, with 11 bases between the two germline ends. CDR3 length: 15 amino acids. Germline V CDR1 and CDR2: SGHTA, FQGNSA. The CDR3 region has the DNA TGTGCCAGCAGCTTTTCAGGGAAACCTGGAAACACCATATATTTT. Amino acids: CASSFSGKPGNTIYF. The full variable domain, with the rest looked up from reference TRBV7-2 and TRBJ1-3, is GAGVSQSPSNKVTEKGKDVELRCDPISGHTALYWYRQSLGQGLEFLIYFQGNSAPDKSGLPSDRFSAERTGGSVSTLTIQRTQQEDSAVYLCASSFSGKPGNTIYFGEGSWLTVV.

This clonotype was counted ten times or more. CDR3 bases: TGTGCCAGCAACAGGGGAGGGGATCAGCCCCAGCATTTT. Translating gives CASNRGGDQPQHF. J is TRBJ1-5 and V is TRBV2; 7 nucleotides align to TRBD1. The CDR3 length is 13 residues. The V segment lost 7 bases and the J segment 5 bases; nucleotides outside the gene matches: 5. In germline, CDR1 is SNHLY, CDR2 FYNNEI. Based on the CDR3 plus reference TRBV2 and TRBJ1-5, the full variable domain is EPEVTQTPSHQVTQMGQEVILRCVPISNHLYFYWYRQILGQKVEFLVSFYNNEISEKSEIFDDQFSVERPDGSNFTLKIRSTKLEDSAMYFCASNRGGDQPQHFGDGTRLSIL.

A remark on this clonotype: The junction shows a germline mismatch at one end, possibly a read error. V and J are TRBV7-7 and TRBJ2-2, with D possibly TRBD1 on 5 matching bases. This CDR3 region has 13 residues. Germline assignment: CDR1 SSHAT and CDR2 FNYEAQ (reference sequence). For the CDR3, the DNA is TGTGCTAGCAGCTTAGACAGTAACCGGGTGCTGTTTTTT. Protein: CASSLDSNRVLFF. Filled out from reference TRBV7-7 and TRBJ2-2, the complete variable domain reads GAGVSQSPRYKVTKRGQDVTLRCDPISSHATLYWYQQALGQGPEFLTYFNYEAQPDKSGLPSDRFSAERPEGSISTLTIQRTEQRDSAMYRCASSLDSNRVLFFGEGSRLTVL.

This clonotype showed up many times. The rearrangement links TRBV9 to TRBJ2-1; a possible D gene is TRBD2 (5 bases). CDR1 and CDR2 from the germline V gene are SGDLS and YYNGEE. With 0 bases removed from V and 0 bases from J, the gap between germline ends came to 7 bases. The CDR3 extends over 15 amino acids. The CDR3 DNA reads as TGTGCCAGCAGCGTAGGAGGGCACTCCTACAATGAGCAGTTCTTC. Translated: CASSVGGHSYNEQFF.

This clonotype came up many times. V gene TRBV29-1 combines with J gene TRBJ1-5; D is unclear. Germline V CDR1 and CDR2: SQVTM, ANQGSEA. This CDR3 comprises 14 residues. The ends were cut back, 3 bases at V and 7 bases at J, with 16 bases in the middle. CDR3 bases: TGCAGCGTTGATCTCAGGTTCAGAGGGCAGCCCCAGCATTTT. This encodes CSVDLRFRGQPQHF.

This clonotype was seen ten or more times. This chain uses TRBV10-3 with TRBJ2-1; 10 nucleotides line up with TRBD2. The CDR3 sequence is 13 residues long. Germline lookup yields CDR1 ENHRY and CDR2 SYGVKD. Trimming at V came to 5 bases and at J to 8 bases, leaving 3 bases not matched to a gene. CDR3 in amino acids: CAISLAGADEQFF. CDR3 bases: TGTGCCATCAGTCTAGCGGGGGCGGATGAGCAGTTCTTC.

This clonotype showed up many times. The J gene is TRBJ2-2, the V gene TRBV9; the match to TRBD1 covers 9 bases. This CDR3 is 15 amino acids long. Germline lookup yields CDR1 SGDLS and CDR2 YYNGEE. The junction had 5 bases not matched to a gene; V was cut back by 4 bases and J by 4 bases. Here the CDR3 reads CASSTGQGFTGELFF. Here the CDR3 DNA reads TGTGCCAGCAGCACGGGACAGGGATTCACCGGGGAGCTGTTTTTT.